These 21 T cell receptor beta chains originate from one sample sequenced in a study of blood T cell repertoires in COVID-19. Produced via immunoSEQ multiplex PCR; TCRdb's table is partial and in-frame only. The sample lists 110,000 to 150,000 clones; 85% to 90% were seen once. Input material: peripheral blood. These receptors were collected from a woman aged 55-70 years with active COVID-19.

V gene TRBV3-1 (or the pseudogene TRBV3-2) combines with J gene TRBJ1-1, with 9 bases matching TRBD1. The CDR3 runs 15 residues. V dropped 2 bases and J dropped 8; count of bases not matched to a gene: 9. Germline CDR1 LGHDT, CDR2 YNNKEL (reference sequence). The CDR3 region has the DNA TGTGCCAGCAGCCAAAATCGACGGGACAGGGCCGAAGCTTTCTTT. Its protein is CASSQNRRDRAEAFF.

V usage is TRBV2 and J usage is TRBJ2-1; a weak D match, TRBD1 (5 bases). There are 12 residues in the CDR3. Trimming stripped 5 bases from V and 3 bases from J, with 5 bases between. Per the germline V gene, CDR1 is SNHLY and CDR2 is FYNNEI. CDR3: CASSTGYNEQFF. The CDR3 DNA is TGTGCCAGCAGTACAGGCTACAATGAGCAGTTCTTC.

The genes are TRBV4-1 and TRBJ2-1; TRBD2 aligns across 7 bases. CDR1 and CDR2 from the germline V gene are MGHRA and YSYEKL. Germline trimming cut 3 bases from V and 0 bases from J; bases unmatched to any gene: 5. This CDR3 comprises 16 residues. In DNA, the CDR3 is TGCGCCAGCAGCCATGGGCCTAGCGGCTCCTACAATGAGCAGTTCTTC. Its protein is CASSHGPSGSYNEQFF.

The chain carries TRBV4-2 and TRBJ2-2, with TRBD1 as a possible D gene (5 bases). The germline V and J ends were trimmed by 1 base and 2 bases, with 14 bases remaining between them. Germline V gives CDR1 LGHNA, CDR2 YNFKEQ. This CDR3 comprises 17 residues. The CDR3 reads CASSQATGLLNTGELFF. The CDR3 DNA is TGTGCCAGCAGCCAAGCCACAGGATTACTAAACACCGGGGAGCTGTTTTTT.

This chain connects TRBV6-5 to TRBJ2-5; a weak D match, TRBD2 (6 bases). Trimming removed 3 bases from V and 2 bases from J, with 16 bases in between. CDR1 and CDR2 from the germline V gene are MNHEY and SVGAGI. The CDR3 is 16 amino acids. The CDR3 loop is CASSYGGAGQQETQYF. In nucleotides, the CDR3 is TGTGCCAGCAGTTATGGAGGTGCGGGGCAGCAAGAGACCCAGTACTTC.

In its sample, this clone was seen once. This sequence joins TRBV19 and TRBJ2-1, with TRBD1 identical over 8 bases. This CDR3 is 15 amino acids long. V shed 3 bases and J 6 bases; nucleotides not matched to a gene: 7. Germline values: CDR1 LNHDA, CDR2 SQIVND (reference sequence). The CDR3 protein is CASSMDRAVANEQFF. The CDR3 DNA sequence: TGTGCCAGTAGTATGGACAGGGCCGTCGCCAATGAGCAGTTCTTC.

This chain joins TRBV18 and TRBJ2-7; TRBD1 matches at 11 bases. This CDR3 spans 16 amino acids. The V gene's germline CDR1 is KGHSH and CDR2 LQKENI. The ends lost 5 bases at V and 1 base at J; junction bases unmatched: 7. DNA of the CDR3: TGTGCCAGCTCAATAACCGGGACAGGGGGTTCCTACGAGCAGTACTTC. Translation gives CASSITGTGGSYEQYF.

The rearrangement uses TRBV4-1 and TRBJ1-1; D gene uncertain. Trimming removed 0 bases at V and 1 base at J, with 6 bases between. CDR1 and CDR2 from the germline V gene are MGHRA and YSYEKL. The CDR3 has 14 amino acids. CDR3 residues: CASSQDLGNTEAFF. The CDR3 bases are TGCGCCAGCAGCCAAGATCTCGGGAACACTGAAGCTTTCTTT.

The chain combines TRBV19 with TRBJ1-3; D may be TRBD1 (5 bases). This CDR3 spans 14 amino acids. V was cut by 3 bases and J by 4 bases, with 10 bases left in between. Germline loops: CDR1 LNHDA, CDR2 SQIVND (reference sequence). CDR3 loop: CASSIGTSGNTIYF. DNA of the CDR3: TGTGCCAGTAGTATCGGGACTTCGGGAAACACCATATATTTT. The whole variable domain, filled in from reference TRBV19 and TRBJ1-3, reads DGGITQSPKYLFRKEGQNVTLSCEQNLNHDAMYWYRQDPGQGLRLIYYSQIVNDFQKGDIAEGYSVSREKKESFPLTVTSAQKNPTAFYLCASSIGTSGNTIYFGEGSWLTVV.

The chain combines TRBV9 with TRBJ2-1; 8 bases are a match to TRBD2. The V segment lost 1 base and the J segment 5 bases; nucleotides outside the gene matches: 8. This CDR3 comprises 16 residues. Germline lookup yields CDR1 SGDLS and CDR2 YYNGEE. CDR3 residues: CASSVLYSGTNNEQFF. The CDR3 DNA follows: TGTGCCAGCAGCGTATTATATAGCGGGACAAACAATGAGCAGTTCTTC.

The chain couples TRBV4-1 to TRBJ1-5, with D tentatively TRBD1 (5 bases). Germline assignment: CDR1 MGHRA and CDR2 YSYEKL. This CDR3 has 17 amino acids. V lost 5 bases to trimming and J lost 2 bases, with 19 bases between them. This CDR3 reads CASSTDVGGGGNQPQHF. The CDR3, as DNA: TGCGCCAGCAGCACCGACGTGGGGGGGGGTGGCAATCAGCCCCAGCATTTT.

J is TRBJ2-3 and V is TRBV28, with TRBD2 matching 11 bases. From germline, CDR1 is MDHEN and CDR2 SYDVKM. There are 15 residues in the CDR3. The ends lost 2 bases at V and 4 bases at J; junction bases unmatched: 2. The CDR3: CASSLGTSGPDTQYF. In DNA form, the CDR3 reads TGTGCCAGCAGTTTAGGGACTAGCGGACCAGATACGCAGTATTTT.

The CDR3 nucleotides read TGTGCCAGCTCACCACTCGGGGTGGGGGGTAGCAGCTACGAGCAGTACTTC. Translated: CASSPLGVGGSSYEQYF. The chain employs TRBV18 and TRBJ2-7, with D possibly being TRBD2 (6 bases). The V end was cut by 1 base, the J end by 3 bases, with 19 bases between. CDR1 is KGHSH, CDR2 LQKENI, per germline. The length of the CDR3 is 17 residues.

The CDR3 nucleotides read TGTGCCAGCAGCGTGGAGGGAAGCACAGATACGCAGTATTTT. As protein: CASSVEGSTDTQYF. This chain joins TRBV9 and TRBJ2-3; TRBD2 is a possible D gene (6 bases). The CDR3 runs to 14 residues. Trimming shortened V by 2 bases and J by 0 bases, and 7 bases separated the two germline ends. Germline CDR1 SGDLS, CDR2 YYNGEE.

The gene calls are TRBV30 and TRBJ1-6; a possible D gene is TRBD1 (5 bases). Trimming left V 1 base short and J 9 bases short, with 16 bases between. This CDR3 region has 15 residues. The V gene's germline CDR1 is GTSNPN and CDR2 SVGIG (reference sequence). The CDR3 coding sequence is TGTGCCTGGAGTGGTGTGGCAGGGAAGGGTTCACCCCTCCACTTT. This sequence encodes CAWSGVAGKGSPLHF.

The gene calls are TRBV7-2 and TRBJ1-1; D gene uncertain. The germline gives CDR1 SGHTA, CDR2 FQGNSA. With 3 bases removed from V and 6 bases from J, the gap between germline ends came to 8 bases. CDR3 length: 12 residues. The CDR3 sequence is CASSLRASEAFF. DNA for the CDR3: TGTGCCAGCAGCTTGAGAGCTTCTGAAGCTTTCTTT.

CDR3 residues: CASSLGGGAGTGELFF. CDR3 DNA: TGTGCCAGCAGCTTAGGGGGAGGAGCGGGCACCGGGGAGCTGTTTTTT. The chain combines TRBV7-6 with TRBJ2-2, with D maybe TRBD2 (6 bases). This CDR3 spans 16 amino acids. Trimming cost V 1 base and J 4 bases, with 13 bases left between them. Germline values: CDR1 SGHVS, CDR2 FNYEAQ.

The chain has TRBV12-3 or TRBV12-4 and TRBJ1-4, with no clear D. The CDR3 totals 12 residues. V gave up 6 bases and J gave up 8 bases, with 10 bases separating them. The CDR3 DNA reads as TGTGCCAGCAGCTCTGCGGGAGAAAAACTGTTTTTT. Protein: CASSSAGEKLFF.

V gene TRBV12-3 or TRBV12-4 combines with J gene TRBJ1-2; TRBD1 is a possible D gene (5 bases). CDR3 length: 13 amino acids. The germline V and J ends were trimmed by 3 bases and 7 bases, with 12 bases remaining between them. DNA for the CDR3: TGTGCCAGCAGTTTTCGGGGGTCGGGTGGCTACACCTTC. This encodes CASSFRGSGGYTF.

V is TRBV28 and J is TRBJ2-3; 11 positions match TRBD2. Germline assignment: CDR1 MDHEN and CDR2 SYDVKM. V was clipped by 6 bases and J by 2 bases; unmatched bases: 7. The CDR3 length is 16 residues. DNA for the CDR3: TGTGCCAGCAGCTTCCCGGGACTAGCGGTCACAGATACGCAGTATTTT. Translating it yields CASSFPGLAVTDTQYF.

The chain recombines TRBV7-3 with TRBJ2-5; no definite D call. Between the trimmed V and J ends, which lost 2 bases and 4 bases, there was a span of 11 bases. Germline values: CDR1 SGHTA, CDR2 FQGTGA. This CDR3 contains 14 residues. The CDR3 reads CASSLGTSGETQYF. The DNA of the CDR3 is TGTGCCAGCAGCTTAGGAACCTCGGGAGAGACCCAGTACTTC. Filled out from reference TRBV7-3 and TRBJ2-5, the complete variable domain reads GAGVSQTPSNKVTEKGKYVELRCDPISGHTALYWYRQSLGQGPEFLIYFQGTGAADDSGLPNDRFFAVRPEGSVSTLKIQRTERGDSAVYLCASSLGTSGETQYFGPGTRLLVL.